This T cell receptor (beta chain) was retrieved from a study of shared clonotypes between healthy human individuals. Background on the study: Per-donor plates numbered three CD4 naive, three CD4 memory, two CD8 naive and one CD8 memory.

The CDR3 loop spans 13 amino acids. Trimming removed 1 base at V and 2 bases at J, with 7 bases between. CDR1 and CDR2 from the germline V gene are GTSNPN and SVGIG (reference sequence). Generated by immunoSEQ multiplex PCR, the TCRdb table keeps only in-frame clones and is missing some. The sample records about 1.5 million clones, under 99% being singletons. The TCR was taken from a young man in good health. The V and J genes are TRBV30 and TRBJ2-3, with TRBD1 as a possible D gene (5 bases). Sequenced: naive CD4+ T cells sorted from blood. Subset in this sample: CD45RA+ positively selected. This chain's CDR3 is CAWSAGYTDTQYF. CDR3 sequence (DNA): TGTGCCTGGAGTGCAGGGTACACAGATACGCAGTATTTT.